These T cell receptor beta chains were read from a single sample in a study of T cells after yellow fever vaccination. TCRdb recomputed calls from the 5' RACE reads with MiXCR, one row per CDR3 protein. The table has roughly 330,000 distinct CDR3 sequences, under 5% seen once. Sample: PBMCs, taken 5 days after the yellow fever booster vaccination. The source is a man aged 18 to 30 who received the YFV17D yellow fever vaccine. Each CDR3 is given with its conserved first and last residue. A D gene is named only where the DNA matches it firmly. Rows give clone size only sometimes, using once, few, many, or a class for an expanded clone.

J: TRBJ2-3
length: 17
size: few
V: TRBV11-2
D: NA
DNA: TGTGCCAGCAGCTTAGATAACCGGATCGGGGGCACAGATACGCAGTATTTT
CDR3: CASSLDNRIGGTDTQYF

J: TRBJ2-3
length: 12
size: NA
V: TRBV2
D: NA
DNA: TGTGCCAGCAGGACCCAGGGAGATACGCAGTATTTT
CDR3: CASRTQGDTQYF

J: TRBJ2-1
length: 16
size: few
V: TRBV7-2
D: NA
DNA: TGTGCCAGCAGCTTGGGTGGCGGGGGCGTCTACAATGAGCAGTTCTTC
CDR3: CASSLGGGGVYNEQFF

J: TRBJ2-7
length: 13
size: NA
V: TRBV29-1
D: TRBD2
DNA: TGCAGCGTCGGTCCCGGGGGGGCCTACGAGCAGTACTTC
CDR3: CSVGPGGAYEQYF

J: TRBJ2-2
length: 16
size: many
V: TRBV7-2
D: NA
DNA: TGTGCCAGCAGCCCCCAGGTCGGGTCGAACACCGGGGAGCTGTTTTTT
CDR3: CASSPQVGSNTGELFF

J: TRBJ1-5
length: 15
size: NA
V: TRBV7-2
D: NA
DNA: TGTGCCAGCACCTATGGGGGGGGGTACAATCAGCCCCAGCATTTT
CDR3: CASTYGGGYNQPQHF

J: TRBJ1-1
length: 15
size: many
V: TRBV5-1
D: NA
DNA: TGCGCCAGCAGCTTGGCCGGGATTGGGAACACTGAAGCTTTCTTT
CDR3: CASSLAGIGNTEAFF

J: TRBJ2-1
length: 13
size: NA
V: TRBV20-1
D: TRBD2
DNA: TGCAGTGTGTCGGCTAGCGGGGGAGATGAGCAGTTCTTC
CDR3: CSVSASGGDEQFF

J: TRBJ2-1
length: 19
size: many
V: TRBV7-9
D: NA
DNA: TGTGCCAGCAGCCCACGCGACGGTACGGGGGCCAGCTCCTACAATGAGCAGTTCTTC
CDR3: CASSPRDGTGASSYNEQFF

J: TRBJ2-2
length: 15
size: few
V: TRBV27
D: NA
DNA: TGTGCCAGCAGTTCCATAGGGAGGAACACCGGGGAGCTGTTTTTT
CDR3: CASSSIGRNTGELFF

J: TRBJ1-5
length: 14
size: many
V: TRBV6-5
D: NA
DNA: TGTGCCAGCAGTTACGGGCAGGGGCGGCAGCCCCAGCATTTT
CDR3: CASSYGQGRQPQHF

J: TRBJ2-3
length: 16
size: NA
V: TRBV10-3
D: TRBD1
DNA: TGTGCCATCAGTACTGGGACAGGGGGCGGCACAGATACGCAGTATTTT
CDR3: CAISTGTGGGTDTQYF

J: TRBJ2-5
length: 15
size: NA
V: TRBV5-5
D: NA
DNA: TGTGCCAGCAGCCCCAATGGGGGGGGCCGGGAGACCCAGTACTTC
CDR3: CASSPNGGGRETQYF

J: TRBJ2-1
length: 11
size: few
V: TRBV29-1
D: NA
DNA: TGCAGCGTTGGTTCCGGGAATGAGCAGTTCTTC
CDR3: CSVGSGNEQFF

J: TRBJ2-4
length: 15
size: NA
V: TRBV20-1
D: TRBD1
DNA: TGCAGTGCCCAGAGGACAGGGGTAGCCAAAAACATTCAGTACTTC
CDR3: CSAQRTGVAKNIQYF

J: TRBJ2-3
length: 14
size: few
V: TRBV7-2
D: NA
DNA: TGTGCCAGCAGCCTTTGGATCCCCCGCGATACGCAGTATTTT
CDR3: CASSLWIPRDTQYF

J: TRBJ2-5
length: 15
size: NA
V: TRBV6-6
D: NA
DNA: TGTGCCAGCAGTCTTTGGGACAAGCCTCAAGAGACCCAGTACTTC
CDR3: CASSLWDKPQETQYF

J: TRBJ2-3
length: 16
size: many
V: TRBV11-2
D: TRBD2
DNA: TGTGCCAGCAGCTTACTAGCGGGGGCTAGCACAGATACGCAGTATTTT
CDR3: CASSLLAGASTDTQYF

J: TRBJ2-1
length: 17
size: NA
V: TRBV4-1
D: NA
DNA: TGCGCCAGCAGCCAATACACTTCCGACATCACCTACAATGAGCAGTTCTTC
CDR3: CASSQYTSDITYNEQFF

J: TRBJ1-2
length: 14
size: few
V: TRBV20-1
D: TRBD1
DNA: TGCAGTTGGGACAGGGGGTCGTTTAACTATGGCTACACCTTC
CDR3: CSWDRGSFNYGYTF

J: TRBJ2-2
length: 13
size: few
V: TRBV14
D: NA
DNA: TGTGCCAGCAGCCAAGATATCAACGGGGAGCTGTTTTTT
CDR3: CASSQDINGELFF

J: TRBJ1-2
length: 17
size: few
V: TRBV10-3
D: TRBD1
DNA: TGTGCCATCAGTAGCGGGACAGGACAGCTGGGGAACTATGGCTACACCTTC
CDR3: CAISSGTGQLGNYGYTF

J: TRBJ1-4
length: 14
size: few
V: TRBV7-6
D: NA
DNA: TGTGCCAGCAGCCCCGGGACGTTACATGAAAAACTGTTTTTT
CDR3: CASSPGTLHEKLFF